This TCR beta chain originates from a study of T cell clonotyping in hematopoietic cell transplantation. Study results and caveats: Recipient TCR diversity dropped after transplant; expanded clonotypes rose from day 30 to 180. CD4 and CD8 repertoire contributions could not be separated without sorting.

As concerns this clone: Its target is not known.

Trimming shortened V by 0 bases and J by 0 bases, and 9 bases separated the two germline ends. The germline CDR1 and CDR2 sequences are SNHLY and FYNNEI. The CDR3 contains 15 residues. Profiling relied on immunoSEQ multiplex PCR, and the TCRdb table lists in-frame clones only, not all of them. The sample records tens of thousands of clones, 60% to 80% being singletons. Time point described: recipient sample about 28 days before transplant, after cytoreduction. Recipient blood drawn about 28 days pretransplant and days 30, 100, 180 after. The sample was peripheral blood mononuclear cells, taken before stem cell transplant. The genes are TRBV2 and TRBJ2-7; unclear D gene. This clonotype was sampled from a man aged 45 to 65 with myelodysplastic syndrome. Some clones in this sample may be carry-over from other donors' samples. In DNA, the CDR3 is TGTGCCAGCAGTGAAGCCGGTTCTTCCTCCTACGAGCAGTACTTC. Protein sequence: CASSEAGSSSYEQYF.